The T cell receptor (beta chain) described here comes from a study of T cells in Graves' hyperthyroidism and ophthalmopathy. RNA transcripts gave rise to amplified TCR beta CDR3 regions. The HTBI primer set drove a first-round RT-PCR of the TCR CDR3. TCRdb used MiXCR to reprocess the multiplex PCR reads, holding one entry per CDR3 protein. The sample lists roughly 96,000 distinct CDR3 sequences; under 65% were seen once. CDR1 is SNHLY and CDR2 is FYNNEI in the germline V gene. CDR3 length equals 13 residues. The germline V and J ends were trimmed by 7 bases and 8 bases, with 14 bases remaining between them.

The clonotype comes from a woman aged 35 to 49 with Graves' hyperthyroidism. Sequenced sample: blood. V gene TRBV2 combines with J gene TRBJ1-4; D not resolved. CDR3 sequence (DNA): TGTGCCAGCACTCCGGGCCTTCTAGAAAAACTGTTTTTT. Translating gives CASTPGLLEKLFF.